The present T cell receptor beta chain was sequenced within a study of T cell responses to AZD1222 COVID-19 vaccine listed by TCRdb under 2021. Regarding the complete study: Because spike-specific TCR depth and breadth did not differ between the two schedules, AZD1222 recipients who got a second dose at roughly 4 weeks were pooled with those who got a second dose at roughly 12 weeks. A total of approximately 250 trial participants underwent TCR sequencing, of whom nearly 210 had received two doses of AZD1222 and 26 had received two doses of the MenACWY control vaccine. Enrollment into the trials was organized by age into subgroups of 18-55, 56-69 and 70-plus years, and those subgroups contained roughly 150, 30 and 60 TCR-sequenced participants, respectively.

The sample holds a few counts of this clone. There is no known antigen for this receptor. No quality values exist for individual bases; no much larger clone is one base distant. The CDR3 regions of human TCRbeta chains were subjected to immunosequencing. From the authors' description of their analysis: TCRs in the repertoires were matched against a reference library of SARS-CoV-2-specific TCRs that had been generated with the MIRA antigen-specificity platform. Breadth was defined as the fraction of unique TCRs that were SARS-CoV-2-associated, and depth was defined as the fraction of total T cells that were SARS-CoV-2-associated. Using the MIRA data, every spike-specific TCR was mapped to the spike region that the TCR reacted to and assigned to either a CD4 or a CD8 class. Log10-transformed breadth and depth values were compared by one-way ANOVA with Sidak's multiple comparisons tests. TCRdb carries this immuneACCESS record with in-frame sequences only. Its versions omit some clonotypes, under half of them owing to an unresolved V gene in the studies checked, with the rest unexplained. That table supplies the V and J calls and clone size; D and trimming were determined from the DNA. This sample gives around 150,000 clones in total; more than 90% of them show up just once. 1.6% of the sample goes to the ten largest clones.

The sample's time point label is to be understood as: baseline before first vaccination. Samples from vaccinated people were obtained from the UK trials COV001 and COV002, which included a single-blind randomized controlled phase 2/3 trial of AZD1222 (ChAdOx1 nCoV-19) in healthy adults. For TCRbeta chain sequencing, PBMC samples were collected from trial participants at day 0 and at day 28 after the second dose. On the study overall, not on this receptor specifically: In the small 56-69-year group, the increase in depth fell short of significance, most likely because of low power. Most participants were white British and females outnumbered males, and the authors suggested that clonal diversity may have been underestimated. Conclusions about previously exposed vaccinees are limited, since just a handful of AZD1222 recipients were seropositive for SARS-CoV-2 at baseline. Reportedly, close to half of the unique spike-specific TCRs recognized epitopes lying outside the regions that are mutated in the B.1.351 and B.1.1.7 variants. CD4 TCRs associated with the vaccine covered the entire spike protein, and the dominant responses were in regions 160-218 and 743-854. After two AZD1222 doses, spike-specific TCR breadth and depth were significantly higher than at day 0 and than in MenACWY recipients. No day 14 peak-response samples were available, so repertoires were characterized only after the peak T cell response.

Sequenced here: peripheral blood, sampled on day 0 of AZD1222 vaccination. This clonotype was sampled from an adult in good health.

The DNA sequence is TGTGCCAGCAGCTCACCTAACCAGCAAAACACTGAAGCTTTCTTT. This gives the protein CASSSPNQQNTEAFF. The chain employs TRBV7-8 and TRBJ1-1; the D gene is not confidently resolved. From the cysteine through the phenylalanine, the CDR3 covers 15 amino acids. This entry keeps only the CDR3 DNA: 45 bases, framed from base 1. Cut back by 4 bases and 2 bases, the V and J ends lie 14 bases apart. Taken from the germline V gene, the CDR1 and CDR2 loops are SGHVS and FQNEAQ.